This T cell receptor beta chain was recorded in a study of T-cell memory formation after mild COVID-19 (dated by TCRdb to the early 2020s). In terms of the full investigation: TCR sequence clusters from the two donors were largely donor specific. T-cell clones expanding and contracting after mild COVID-19 in a couple of donors were tracked by longitudinal TCRalpha and TCRbeta repertoire sequencing. Two young, previously healthy adult volunteers, one female and one male, were included in the cohort. The paper as a whole reports these results and caveats: Whether the second-wave clones peaking on day 37 were SARS-CoV-2 specific was not confirmed. Only a couple of mild cases were covered in the study, and larger cohorts including severe cases with pre-infection samples were considered necessary. Contracting CD4+ clones turned up mainly in the CM and EM memory subsets, whereas EMRA was where CD8+ clones were enriched. Balanced CD4/CD8 phenotypes were observed for clones contracting from day 15 to 85, whereas a bias towards CD4+ was observed for a second wave of clones expanding from day 15 to 37. Some responding clones were detected in pre-infection memory, suggesting pre-existing cross-reactive memory T cells joined the SARS-CoV-2 response.

This clonotype has more than one count but fewer than ten. It lacks a known antigen. It has no much larger one-base neighbor in the sample; base qualities were not kept. Ficoll-Paque density gradient centrifugation was used to isolate PBMCs. Data came from an Illumina NovaSeq 6000. TCRalpha and TCRbeta cDNA libraries were built by 5'RACE with constant-segment primers, adding sample barcodes and unique molecular identifiers. RNA was extracted from every sample with Trizol reagent. Amplification of the libraries took two PCR steps, and the second step added a second sample barcode plus Illumina TruSeq adapters. Sequencing of libraries was performed on an Illumina NovaSeq with 2 x 150 bp paired-end reads. As for how the authors treated the data: Reads were demultiplexed and collapsed into UMI-guided consensus sequences with migec v1.2.7. Using mixcr v2.1.11, UMI consensuses were aligned to TRA and TRB V and J templates and then assembled into clonotypes. A clonotype was counted as expanded or contracted only when both edgeR and NoisET called the clonotype significant, with the noise models trained on biological replicates. For edgeR calls, the thresholds were a false discovery rate-adjusted p below 0.01 and a log2 fold-change of 1. As an exploratory analysis of dynamics, PCA with hierarchical clustering was applied to max-normalized trajectories of the 1000 most abundant clonotypes. The CD4 or CD8 phenotype of responding clones was assigned using the separately sequenced CD4+ and CD8+ repertoires. The public reads were reprocessed in TCRdb via fastp at Q25 and MiXCR, keeping in-frame beta chains. One record per CDR3 amino acid sequence lists the most common genes and DNA. TCRdb's processing, not the authors', yielded these V and J calls. The sample has under 300,000 distinct CDR3 sequences on record, approximately 9% of them singletons. The ten top clones hold under 25% of the sample.

Here V drops 2 bases and J drops 5 bases, and the junction holds 8 bases not matched to any gene. The germline V gene specifies KGHSH as CDR1 and LQKENI as CDR2. Inclusive of the bounding cysteine and phenylalanine, the CDR3 is 15 residues long. The kept DNA is CDR3 alone, 45 bases in frame from the first base. The sequencing input was PBMCs or a T cell subset sorted from them (not recorded which). The chain was built from TRBV18 and TRBJ2-7, with 8 central nucleotides matching TRBD1. The TCR was taken from a man aged 18 to 29 who had mild COVID-19 (a few samples of this study predate the infection). The sample titles of this study are shuffled in the database, so cell type and time point are left out; the donor was told from shared clones. CDR3 loop: CASSPETGAVHEQYF. The bases are TGTGCCAGCTCACCAGAGACAGGGGCGGTCCACGAGCAGTACTTC.